This T cell receptor (beta chain) was sequenced in a study of sequential checkpoint blockade in melanoma. The CDR3 covers 16 residues. J lost 5 bases, V lost 3 bases, and 6 bases had no gene match. Germline V gene sequence: CDR1 MDHEN, CDR2 SYDVKM. This clone has more than one count but fewer than ten. Noted treatment: randomized to nivolumab then ipilimumab (arm A) or the reverse (arm B). The table came from immunoSEQ multiplex PCR; TCRdb's copy has only in-frame clones and leaves some out. Of more than 650 clones listed, 18% were seen once; the top ten hold around 20%. This rearrangement joins TRBV28 to TRBJ2-3; TRBD2 matches at 12 bases. The source is a human donor with melanoma. The sample here was tumor tissue (inferred from file names), taken from a patient given nivolumab and ipilimumab in sequence. The CDR3 nucleotides are TGTGCCAGCAGTTTTACTAGCGGGGGGAACGGAGATACGCAGTATTTT. Its translation: CASSFTSGGNGDTQYF. The full variable domain, its missing parts supplied by reference TRBV28 and TRBJ2-3, is DVKVTQSSRYLVKRTGEKVFLECVQDMDHENMFWYRQDPGLGLRLIYFSYDVKMKEKGDIPEGYSVSREKKERFSLILESASTNQTSMYLCASSFTSGGNGDTQYFGPGTRLTVL.